This T cell receptor (beta chain) was retrieved from a study of PD-L1 blockade in urothelial cancer. Study-wide context: Patients initiated atezolizumab in the mid-2010s at 1,200 mg intravenously every 3 weeks. Samples of blood were analyzed 3 weeks (second dose) and 6 weeks after treatment start. Each blood sample yielded a median of about 150,000 T cells.

The CDR3 totals 15 residues. With 4 bases clipped from V and 6 bases from J, the junction kept 7 bases outside the gene matches. Looked up from germline, CDR1 is SGDLS and CDR2 is YYNGEE. Each patient presented with locally advanced or metastatic urothelial carcinoma. Clones were read by immunoSEQ multiplex PCR, and TCRdb kept only the in-frame ones, dropping some. The sample records more than 75,000 clones, more than 85% being singletons. The TCR sequence derives from a man in his fifties or sixties with urothelial cancer. The specimen was PBMCs, collected around atezolizumab (anti-PD-L1) treatment. The chain uses TRBV9 and TRBJ2-1; 10 bases line up with TRBD2. Here the CDR3 reads CASSPSGGAANEQFF. Written as DNA, the CDR3 is TGTGCCAGCAGCCCGAGCGGGGGGGCTGCCAATGAGCAGTTCTTC.